The rows below give T cell receptor beta chains drawn from one sample of a study of T cell responses to AZD1222 COVID-19 vaccine. Here immunoSEQ multiplex PCR was the method, and the copy in TCRdb shows in-frame clones only, minus some. The table has 100,000 to 150,000 clones, around 93% seen once. This material consisted of peripheral blood, taken 28 days after the second AZD1222 dose. These receptors were obtained from an adult who received the AZD1222 COVID-19 vaccine. Each CDR3 is given with its conserved first and last residue. Some rows have no size entry. The others give once, few or many, or a class for an expanded clone.

v_gene: TRBV7-8
j_gene: TRBJ1-3
abundance: .
CDR3aa: CASSQTGGSGNTIYF

v_gene: TRBV5-5
j_gene: TRBJ2-5
abundance: .
CDR3aa: CASSLVLAGGLGYQETQYF

v_gene: TRBV5-6
j_gene: TRBJ2-1
abundance: .
CDR3aa: CASSLRVGESYNEQFF

v_gene: TRBV7-2
j_gene: TRBJ2-1
abundance: .
CDR3aa: CASSPRTSGVYNEQFF

v_gene: TRBV7-3
j_gene: TRBJ2-2
abundance: .
CDR3aa: CASSMDRGLAGELFF

v_gene: TRBV2
j_gene: TRBJ2-7
abundance: .
CDR3aa: CASSHRTGTYEQYF

v_gene: TRBV3-1/TRBV3-2
j_gene: TRBJ2-1
abundance: .
CDR3aa: CASSSLAGGSYNEQFF

v_gene: TRBV6-5
j_gene: TRBJ1-2
abundance: .
CDR3aa: CASSPISRTGDGYTF

v_gene: TRBV6-5
j_gene: TRBJ1-3
abundance: .
CDR3aa: CASSTTGPSGNTIYF

v_gene: TRBV7-2
j_gene: TRBJ2-3
abundance: .
CDR3aa: CASSQDSPPDTQYF

v_gene: TRBV29-1
j_gene: TRBJ1-2
abundance: .
CDR3aa: CSVEVGQGLGYTF

v_gene: TRBV7-9
j_gene: TRBJ1-3
abundance: .
CDR3aa: CASSSQVTSGNTIYF

v_gene: TRBV2
j_gene: TRBJ1-4
abundance: .
CDR3aa: CASSGQTGATEKLFF

v_gene: TRBV12-3/TRBV12-4
j_gene: TRBJ2-1
abundance: .
CDR3aa: CASSLGSYNEQFF

v_gene: TRBV6-2/TRBV6-3
j_gene: TRBJ2-1
abundance: .
CDR3aa: CASSRGLAGGYNEQFF

v_gene: TRBV2
j_gene: TRBJ1-3
abundance: .
CDR3aa: CASRSGGAGNTIYF

v_gene: TRBV6-6
j_gene: TRBJ1-1
abundance: .
CDR3aa: CASSYSSQAMSEAFF

v_gene: TRBV5-6
j_gene: TRBJ2-3
abundance: .
CDR3aa: CASSSGPADTQYF

v_gene: TRBV9
j_gene: TRBJ2-1
abundance: .
CDR3aa: CASSVQSGGATEQFF

v_gene: TRBV9
j_gene: TRBJ2-1
abundance: .
CDR3aa: CASSVPAGGPGEQFF

v_gene: TRBV12-5
j_gene: TRBJ1-4
abundance: .
CDR3aa: CASGLSTGTTNEKLFF

v_gene: TRBV9
j_gene: TRBJ2-3
abundance: .
CDR3aa: CASSAGLIVTDTQYF

v_gene: TRBV7-6
j_gene: TRBJ2-7
abundance: .
CDR3aa: CASSLVAGPQHEQYF

v_gene: TRBV11-2
j_gene: TRBJ1-5
abundance: .
CDR3aa: CASSLGDFSNQPQHF

v_gene: TRBV5-1
j_gene: TRBJ2-2
abundance: .
CDR3aa: CASVPGPGTGELFF

v_gene: TRBV2
j_gene: TRBJ1-5
abundance: .
CDR3aa: CASRAEGNQPQHF

v_gene: TRBV7-8
j_gene: TRBJ1-2
abundance: .
CDR3aa: CASSTDRAGYTF

v_gene: TRBV18
j_gene: TRBJ2-3
abundance: .
CDR3aa: CASSPSASGRLGDTQYF

v_gene: TRBV19
j_gene: TRBJ2-7
abundance: .
CDR3aa: CASSIVGRIYEQYF

v_gene: TRBV5-4
j_gene: TRBJ2-3
abundance: .
CDR3aa: CASSLAGGGTSGIGTDTQYF

v_gene: TRBV7-9
j_gene: TRBJ1-4
abundance: .
CDR3aa: CASSLEAGREEKLFF

v_gene: TRBV10-3
j_gene: TRBJ2-5
abundance: .
CDR3aa: CAISPAGAGQETQYF

v_gene: TRBV6-5
j_gene: TRBJ2-5
abundance: .
CDR3aa: CASTGGGLKETQYF

v_gene: TRBV6-2/TRBV6-3
j_gene: TRBJ2-7
abundance: .
CDR3aa: CASSVDRLAGRGYYEQYF

v_gene: TRBV7-9
j_gene: TRBJ2-7
abundance: .
CDR3aa: CASSFEGEIYEQYF

v_gene: TRBV6-2/TRBV6-3
j_gene: TRBJ2-1
abundance: .
CDR3aa: CASSPRGGEQFF

v_gene: TRBV7-8
j_gene: TRBJ1-4
abundance: few
CDR3aa: CASSLEIRGGEKLFF

v_gene: TRBV27
j_gene: TRBJ1-1
abundance: .
CDR3aa: CASSRPAGMGQGYTEAFF

v_gene: TRBV7-2
j_gene: TRBJ2-2
abundance: .
CDR3aa: CASSLVSTSGGRGELFF

v_gene: TRBV9
j_gene: TRBJ1-5
abundance: .
CDR3aa: CASSPTPAPNQPQHF

v_gene: TRBV12-3/TRBV12-4
j_gene: TRBJ1-5
abundance: .
CDR3aa: CASSGNNQPQHF

v_gene: TRBV7-7
j_gene: TRBJ2-5
abundance: once
CDR3aa: CASSRTRAQETQYF

v_gene: TRBV25-1
j_gene: TRBJ2-7
abundance: .
CDR3aa: CASSVRERYEQYF

v_gene: TRBV7-9
j_gene: TRBJ1-2
abundance: .
CDR3aa: CASSPVLGQRIYGYTF

v_gene: TRBV20-1
j_gene: TRBJ1-5
abundance: .
CDR3aa: CSASAGDQPQHF

v_gene: TRBV6-5
j_gene: TRBJ1-2
abundance: .
CDR3aa: CASRRTENYGYTF

v_gene: TRBV7-9
j_gene: TRBJ2-3
abundance: .
CDR3aa: CASSLATGLAVVDTQYF

v_gene: TRBV10-3
j_gene: TRBJ1-1
abundance: .
CDR3aa: CAISVDRANTEAFF

v_gene: TRBV12-3/TRBV12-4
j_gene: TRBJ2-5
abundance: .
CDR3aa: CASSFGVQTQYF

v_gene: TRBV30
j_gene: TRBJ2-7
abundance: .
CDR3aa: CAWSVSATYEQYF

v_gene: TRBV6-2/TRBV6-3
j_gene: TRBJ2-1
abundance: .
CDR3aa: CASSYPAGGNNEQFF